These T cell receptor beta chains were read from a single sample in a study of cytomegalovirus exposure and HLA in healthy donors. Clones were sequenced by immunoSEQ multiplex PCR, and TCRdb holds only the in-frame ones, with some missing. The sample has approximately 130,000 clones, about 82% seen once. Sequencing was done on a sample of PBMCs. The receptors here all came from a female donor in good health and CMV-seropositive. Each CDR3 is given with its conserved first and last residue. The D gene is left open where the match is weak. A clone size is listed for some rows: how often the clone was seen (once, few, many), or a class if it is expanded.

j_call: TRBJ2-7
v_call: TRBV6-5
d_call: TRBD2
clone_size: -
cdr3_aa: CASSYSRGFSYEQYF
cdr3_nt: TGTGCCAGCAGTTACTCGCGGGGGTTCTCCTACGAGCAGTACTTC

j_call: TRBJ1-5
v_call: TRBV28
d_call: -
clone_size: -
cdr3_aa: CASSTRAGYSNQPQHF
cdr3_nt: TGTGCCAGCAGTACCAGGGCGGGATATAGCAATCAGCCCCAGCATTTT

j_call: TRBJ2-7
v_call: TRBV5-1
d_call: TRBD1
clone_size: -
cdr3_aa: CASSEPGTGGYEQYF
cdr3_nt: TGCGCCAGCAGCGAACCCGGGACAGGGGGCTACGAGCAGTACTTC

j_call: TRBJ1-3
v_call: TRBV2
d_call: -
clone_size: -
cdr3_aa: CASRDSSGNTIYF
cdr3_nt: TGTGCCAGCAGGGACAGCTCTGGAAACACCATATATTTT

j_call: TRBJ2-5
v_call: TRBV6-5
d_call: -
clone_size: -
cdr3_aa: CASRHREKKETQYF
cdr3_nt: TGTGCCAGCAGACACCGGGAAAAAAAGGAGACCCAGTACTTC

j_call: TRBJ1-4
v_call: TRBV15
d_call: -
clone_size: -
cdr3_aa: CATSREQNEKLFF
cdr3_nt: TGTGCCACCAGCAGAGAACAGAATGAAAAACTGTTTTTT

j_call: TRBJ2-2
v_call: TRBV7-3
d_call: TRBD1
clone_size: once
cdr3_aa: CASSLGTGRTGELFF
cdr3_nt: TGTGCCAGCAGCTTGGGGACAGGGAGGACCGGGGAGCTGTTTTTT

j_call: TRBJ2-3
v_call: TRBV13
d_call: TRBD1
clone_size: -
cdr3_aa: CASSRDRGQKDTQYF
cdr3_nt: TGTGCCAGCAGCCGCGACAGGGGGCAGAAAGATACGCAGTATTTT

j_call: TRBJ2-7
v_call: TRBV9
d_call: TRBD1
clone_size: -
cdr3_aa: CASSVTGVDEQYF
cdr3_nt: TGTGCCAGCAGCGTGACAGGGGTTGACGAGCAGTACTTC

j_call: TRBJ2-7
v_call: TRBV28
d_call: TRBD1
clone_size: -
cdr3_aa: CASSGEDRGTFYEQYF
cdr3_nt: TGTGCCAGCAGTGGGGAGGACAGGGGTACTTTCTACGAGCAGTACTTC

j_call: TRBJ1-6
v_call: TRBV19
d_call: TRBD1
clone_size: -
cdr3_aa: CASRMTGASSYNSPLHF
cdr3_nt: TGTGCCAGTAGGATGACAGGGGCCAGCTCCTATAATTCACCCCTCCACTTT

j_call: TRBJ1-1
v_call: TRBV6-5
d_call: TRBD1
clone_size: -
cdr3_aa: CATTGVNTEAFF
cdr3_nt: TGTGCCACCACAGGGGTGAACACTGAAGCTTTCTTT

j_call: TRBJ1-1
v_call: TRBV13
d_call: -
clone_size: -
cdr3_aa: CASSLEGGYTEAFF
cdr3_nt: TGTGCCAGCAGCTTAGAGGGGGGGTACACTGAAGCTTTCTTT

j_call: TRBJ1-1
v_call: TRBV7-9
d_call: -
clone_size: -
cdr3_aa: CASSTAGGTEAFF
cdr3_nt: TGTGCCAGCAGCACGGCTGGAGGAACTGAAGCTTTCTTT

j_call: TRBJ1-2
v_call: TRBV11-2
d_call: -
clone_size: -
cdr3_aa: CASSTPGSISGYTF
cdr3_nt: TGTGCCAGCAGCACCCCCGGGAGTATATCTGGCTACACCTTC

j_call: TRBJ2-7
v_call: TRBV5-1
d_call: -
clone_size: -
cdr3_aa: CASSLGGSYSYEQCF
cdr3_nt: TGCGCCAGCAGCTTGGGAGGTAGTTACTCCTACGAGCAGTGCTTC

j_call: TRBJ2-5
v_call: TRBV29-1
d_call: -
clone_size: -
cdr3_aa: CSVVRAQETQYF
cdr3_nt: TGCAGCGTTGTGAGGGCTCAAGAGACCCAGTACTTC

j_call: TRBJ2-5
v_call: TRBV5-4
d_call: TRBD1
clone_size: few
cdr3_aa: CASSSQGAQKTQYF
cdr3_nt: TGTGCCAGCAGCTCGCAGGGGGCTCAAAAGACCCAGTACTTC

j_call: TRBJ1-1
v_call: TRBV5-1
d_call: -
clone_size: once
cdr3_aa: CASSLGSGGQAEAFF
cdr3_nt: TGCGCCAGCAGCTTGGGGTCCGGCGGGCAGGCTGAAGCTTTCTTT

j_call: TRBJ2-1
v_call: TRBV7-6
d_call: -
clone_size: -
cdr3_aa: CASSLLPGSSYNEQFF
cdr3_nt: TGTGCCAGCAGCTTACTCCCGGGGAGCTCCTACAATGAGCAGTTCTTC

j_call: TRBJ1-1
v_call: TRBV30
d_call: TRBD1
clone_size: -
cdr3_aa: CACPDGQGLTEAFF
cdr3_nt: TGTGCCTGTCCAGATGGACAGGGTTTAACTGAAGCTTTCTTT

j_call: TRBJ2-7
v_call: TRBV5-4
d_call: -
clone_size: -
cdr3_aa: CASSLTGSYEQYF
cdr3_nt: TGTGCCAGCAGCTTGACAGGGTCCTACGAGCAGTACTTC

j_call: TRBJ1-1
v_call: TRBV6-6
d_call: -
clone_size: -
cdr3_aa: CASSRDTYTEAFF
cdr3_nt: TGTGCCAGCAGTCGGGACACCTACACTGAAGCTTTCTTT

j_call: TRBJ1-1
v_call: TRBV6-4
d_call: -
clone_size: -
cdr3_aa: CASSDSDTNTEAFF
cdr3_nt: TGTGCCAGCAGTGACTCGGACACGAACACTGAAGCTTTCTTT

j_call: TRBJ2-7
v_call: TRBV2
d_call: TRBD1
clone_size: -
cdr3_aa: CASSQDRGTYEQYF
cdr3_nt: TGTGCCAGCAGTCAAGACAGGGGAACCTACGAGCAGTACTTC

j_call: TRBJ2-2
v_call: TRBV7-9
d_call: -
clone_size: -
cdr3_aa: CASSLGQATGELFF
cdr3_nt: TGTGCCAGCAGCTTAGGACAGGCCACCGGGGAGCTGTTTTTT

j_call: TRBJ1-1
v_call: TRBV5-6
d_call: -
clone_size: -
cdr3_aa: CASSLRPGLNTEAFF
cdr3_nt: TGTGCCAGCAGCTTGCGGCCAGGACTCAACACTGAAGCTTTCTTT

j_call: TRBJ2-6
v_call: TRBV30
d_call: -
clone_size: -
cdr3_aa: CAWSEGDVNVLTF
cdr3_nt: TGTGCCTGGAGTGAGGGGGACGTGAACGTCCTGACTTTC

j_call: TRBJ1-1
v_call: TRBV19
d_call: -
clone_size: -
cdr3_aa: CASTNEIRGSEAFF
cdr3_nt: TGTGCCAGTACCAATGAAATTAGGGGGAGTGAAGCTTTCTTT

j_call: TRBJ2-5
v_call: TRBV2
d_call: -
clone_size: -
cdr3_aa: CASSRDKSGETQYF
cdr3_nt: TGTGCCAGCAGCCGGGACAAGAGTGGGGAGACCCAGTACTTC

j_call: TRBJ2-1
v_call: TRBV5-1
d_call: -
clone_size: -
cdr3_aa: CASAPSVYYNEQFF
cdr3_nt: TGCGCCAGTGCCCCCAGCGTGTATTACAATGAGCAGTTCTTC

j_call: TRBJ2-1
v_call: TRBV5-1
d_call: -
clone_size: -
cdr3_aa: CASSPDNEQFF
cdr3_nt: TGCGCCAGCAGCCCGGACAATGAGCAGTTCTTC

j_call: TRBJ1-2
v_call: TRBV19
d_call: -
clone_size: -
cdr3_aa: CASSTVDIGRGDYGYTF
cdr3_nt: TGTGCCAGTAGTACCGTCGACATTGGGCGGGGGGACTATGGCTACACCTTC

j_call: TRBJ1-2
v_call: TRBV28
d_call: TRBD1
clone_size: -
cdr3_aa: CASRGQGNYGYTF
cdr3_nt: TGTGCCAGCAGGGGACAGGGGAACTATGGCTACACCTTC

j_call: TRBJ1-2
v_call: TRBV28
d_call: TRBD1
clone_size: -
cdr3_aa: CASTPGQGNYGYTF
cdr3_nt: TGTGCCAGCACTCCGGGACAGGGAAACTATGGCTACACCTTC

j_call: TRBJ1-2
v_call: TRBV30
d_call: -
clone_size: few
cdr3_aa: CAWGQYGYTF
cdr3_nt: TGTGCCTGGGGGCAGTATGGCTACACCTTC

j_call: TRBJ2-3
v_call: TRBV9
d_call: TRBD2
clone_size: -
cdr3_aa: CASSVRAGDPTDTQYF
cdr3_nt: TGTGCCAGCAGCGTCAGAGCGGGAGATCCGACAGATACGCAGTATTTT

j_call: TRBJ2-1
v_call: TRBV9
d_call: TRBD2
clone_size: few
cdr3_aa: CASSLLAGRRQSSYNEQFF
cdr3_nt: TGTGCCAGCAGCCTTCTAGCGGGACGACGCCAAAGCTCCTACAATGAGCAGTTCTTC

j_call: TRBJ1-3
v_call: TRBV7-2
d_call: TRBD1
clone_size: few
cdr3_aa: CASSSPPGGRYGNTIYF
cdr3_nt: TGTGCCAGCAGCTCACCTCCAGGGGGGCGATATGGAAACACCATATATTTT

j_call: TRBJ1-3
v_call: TRBV6-5
d_call: -
clone_size: -
cdr3_aa: CASRGPGNTIYF
cdr3_nt: TGTGCCAGCAGGGGGCCTGGAAACACCATATATTTT

j_call: TRBJ1-1
v_call: TRBV6-1
d_call: TRBD1
clone_size: -
cdr3_aa: CASWGQVNTEAFF
cdr3_nt: TGTGCCAGCTGGGGACAGGTGAACACTGAAGCTTTCTTT

j_call: TRBJ1-1
v_call: TRBV4-1
d_call: TRBD1
clone_size: -
cdr3_aa: CASSHLTGTNTEAFF
cdr3_nt: TGCGCCAGCAGCCACCTGACAGGGACGAACACTGAAGCTTTCTTT